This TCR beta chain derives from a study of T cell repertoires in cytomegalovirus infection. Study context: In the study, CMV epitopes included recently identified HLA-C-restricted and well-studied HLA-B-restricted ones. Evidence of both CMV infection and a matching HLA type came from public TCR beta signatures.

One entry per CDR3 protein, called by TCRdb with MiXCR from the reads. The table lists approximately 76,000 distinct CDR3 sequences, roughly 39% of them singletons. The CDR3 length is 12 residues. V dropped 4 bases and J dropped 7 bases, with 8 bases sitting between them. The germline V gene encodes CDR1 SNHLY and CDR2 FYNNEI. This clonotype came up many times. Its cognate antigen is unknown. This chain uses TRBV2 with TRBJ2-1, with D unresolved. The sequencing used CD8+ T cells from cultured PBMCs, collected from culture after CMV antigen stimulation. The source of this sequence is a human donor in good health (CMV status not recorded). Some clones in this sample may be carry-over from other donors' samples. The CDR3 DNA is TGTGCCAGCAGTGGGTTCCGGAATGAGCAGTTCTTC. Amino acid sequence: CASSGFRNEQFF.